Detailed here is one T cell receptor (beta chain). Its antigen is as yet unknown. This sample is drawn from a study of OX40 agonist ivuxolimab in advanced cancers. The study's findings and limits: Partial responders at 0.1-3.0 mg/kg showed near-lowest clonal expansion. CD4+ and CD8+ T cells in blood underwent clonal expansion by week 6 at 0.1 to 3.0 mg/kg.

Autoimmune disease history or systemic immunosuppression was exclusionary. This CDR3 region has 13 residues. Germline assignment: CDR1 SEHNR and CDR2 FQNEAQ (reference sequence). Trimming cost V 6 bases and J 8 bases, with 14 bases left between them. Repertoires were generated with immunoSEQ multiplex PCR, while TCRdb's copy carries only in-frame clones and drops some. The table includes roughly 80,000 clones, around 80% detected once. This material consisted of CD4+ or CD8+ T cells sorted from blood, taken in a trial of the OX40 agonist ivuxolimab. The genes are TRBV7-9 and TRBJ2-1; D call uncertain. This TCR was recovered from an adult with an advanced solid tumor such as melanoma, head and neck, liver or kidney cancer. The DNA for the CDR3 is TGTGCCAGCAGAAATTTCATCCACGATGAGCAGTTCTTC. Protein: CASRNFIHDEQFF.